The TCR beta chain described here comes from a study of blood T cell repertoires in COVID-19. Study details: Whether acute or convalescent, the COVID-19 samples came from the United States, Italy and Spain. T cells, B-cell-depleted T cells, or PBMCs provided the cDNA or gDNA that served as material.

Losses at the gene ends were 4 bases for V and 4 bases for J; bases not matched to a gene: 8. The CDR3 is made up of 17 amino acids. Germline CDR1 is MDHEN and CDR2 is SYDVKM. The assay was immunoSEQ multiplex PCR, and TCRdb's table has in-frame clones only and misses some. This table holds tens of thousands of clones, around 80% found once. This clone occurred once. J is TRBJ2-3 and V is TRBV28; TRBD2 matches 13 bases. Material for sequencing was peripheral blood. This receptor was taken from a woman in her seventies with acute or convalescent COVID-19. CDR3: CASSSRWTSGSADTQYF. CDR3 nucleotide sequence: TGTGCCAGCAGTTCACGATGGACTAGCGGGAGTGCAGATACGCAGTATTTT.